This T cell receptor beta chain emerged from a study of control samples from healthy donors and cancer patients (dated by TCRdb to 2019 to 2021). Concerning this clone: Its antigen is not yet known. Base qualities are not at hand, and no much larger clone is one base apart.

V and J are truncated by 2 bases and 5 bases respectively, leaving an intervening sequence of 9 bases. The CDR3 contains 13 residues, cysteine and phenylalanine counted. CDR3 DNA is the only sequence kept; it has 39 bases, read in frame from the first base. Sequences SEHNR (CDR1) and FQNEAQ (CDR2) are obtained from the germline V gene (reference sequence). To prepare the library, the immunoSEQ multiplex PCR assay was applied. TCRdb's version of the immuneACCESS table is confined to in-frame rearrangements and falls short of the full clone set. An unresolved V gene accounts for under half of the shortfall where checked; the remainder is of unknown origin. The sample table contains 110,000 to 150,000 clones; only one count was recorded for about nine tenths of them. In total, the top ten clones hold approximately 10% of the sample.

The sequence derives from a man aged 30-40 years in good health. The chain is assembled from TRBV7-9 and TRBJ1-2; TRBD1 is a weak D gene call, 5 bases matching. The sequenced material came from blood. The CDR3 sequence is CASSLIRQYGYTF. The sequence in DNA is TGTGCCAGCAGCTTAATCCGACAGTATGGCTACACCTTC.